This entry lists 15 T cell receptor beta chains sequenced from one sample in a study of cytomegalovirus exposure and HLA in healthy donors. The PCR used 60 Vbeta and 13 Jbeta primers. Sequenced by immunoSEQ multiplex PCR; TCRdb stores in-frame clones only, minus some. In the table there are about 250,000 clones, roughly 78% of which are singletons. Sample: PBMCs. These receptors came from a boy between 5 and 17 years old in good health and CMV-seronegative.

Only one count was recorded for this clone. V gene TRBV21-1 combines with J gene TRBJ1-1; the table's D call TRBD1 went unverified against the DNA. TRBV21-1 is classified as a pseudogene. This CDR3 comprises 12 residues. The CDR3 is CASSNVQMVAFF. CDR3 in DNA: TGTGCCAGCAGCAACGTACAAATGGTAGCTTTCTTT.

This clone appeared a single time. The CDR3 spells CAWSAPSVRSTEAFF. The CDR3 DNA is TGTGCCTGGAGTGCCCCTTCTGTCCGGAGCACTGAAGCTTTCTTT. The chain joins TRBV30 to TRBJ1-1, with D unclear. The V end lost 1 base, the J end lost 4 bases, and 16 bases lay between the germline ends. CDR1 and CDR2 (germline): GTSNPN, SVGIG (reference sequence). The CDR3 is 15 amino acids.

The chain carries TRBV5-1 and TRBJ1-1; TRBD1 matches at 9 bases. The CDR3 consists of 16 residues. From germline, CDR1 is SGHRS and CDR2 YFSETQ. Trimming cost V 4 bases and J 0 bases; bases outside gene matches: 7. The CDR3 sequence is CASSGDRGDMNTEAFF. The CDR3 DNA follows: TGCGCCAGCAGCGGAGACAGGGGGGACATGAACACTGAAGCTTTCTTT.

This CDR3 is CSVDRGWNYGYTF. Here the CDR3 DNA reads TGCAGCGTCGACAGGGGGTGGAACTATGGCTACACCTTC. J is TRBJ1-2 and V is TRBV29-1; 9 bases fit TRBD1. Unmatched junction bases numbered 4, after V lost 6 bases and J lost 2 bases. CDR1 is SQVTM and CDR2 is ANQGSEA in the germline V gene. The CDR3 covers 13 residues.

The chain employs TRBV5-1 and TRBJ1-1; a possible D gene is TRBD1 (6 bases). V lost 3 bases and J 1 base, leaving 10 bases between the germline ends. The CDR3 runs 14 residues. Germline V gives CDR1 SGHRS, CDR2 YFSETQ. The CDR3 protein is CASSYLDRNTEAFF. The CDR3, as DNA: TGCGCCAGCAGCTACCTGGACAGGAACACTGAAGCTTTCTTT.

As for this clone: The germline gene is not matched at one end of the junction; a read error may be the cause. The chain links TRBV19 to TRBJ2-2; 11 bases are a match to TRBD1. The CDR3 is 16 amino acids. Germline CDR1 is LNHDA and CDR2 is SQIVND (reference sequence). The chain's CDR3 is CASSIGGTGGSGELFF. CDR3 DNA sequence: TGTGCCAGTAGTATAGGGGGGACAGGGGGGTCCGGGGAGTTGTTTTTT.

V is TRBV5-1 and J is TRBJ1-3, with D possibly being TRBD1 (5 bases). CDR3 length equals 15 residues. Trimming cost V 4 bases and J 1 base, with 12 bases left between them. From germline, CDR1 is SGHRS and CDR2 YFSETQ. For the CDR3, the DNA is TGCGCCAGCAGCCCTCTTGGGGCTTCTGGAAACACCATATATTTT. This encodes CASSPLGASGNTIYF.

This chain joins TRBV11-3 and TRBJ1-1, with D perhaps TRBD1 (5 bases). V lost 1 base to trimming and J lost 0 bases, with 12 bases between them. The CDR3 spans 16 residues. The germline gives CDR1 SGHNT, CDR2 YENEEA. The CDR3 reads CASSLGGGLMNTEAFF. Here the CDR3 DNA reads TGTGCCAGCAGCTTAGGGGGGGGACTCATGAACACTGAAGCTTTCTTT.

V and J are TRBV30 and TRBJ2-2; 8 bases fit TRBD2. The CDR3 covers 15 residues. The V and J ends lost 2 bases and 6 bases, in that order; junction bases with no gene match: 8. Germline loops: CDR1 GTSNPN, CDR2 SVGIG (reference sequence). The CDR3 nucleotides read TGTGCCTGGAGTAGCGGGAGTAAATTCCCCGGGGAGCTGTTTTTT. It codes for CAWSSGSKFPGELFF.

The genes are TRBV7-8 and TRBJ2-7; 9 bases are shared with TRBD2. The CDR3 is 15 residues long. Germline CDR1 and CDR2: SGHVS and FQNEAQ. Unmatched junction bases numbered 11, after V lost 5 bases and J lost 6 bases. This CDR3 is CASSAPAGGPGEQYF. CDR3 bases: TGTGCCAGCAGCGCCCCGGCGGGGGGGCCGGGCGAGCAGTACTTC.

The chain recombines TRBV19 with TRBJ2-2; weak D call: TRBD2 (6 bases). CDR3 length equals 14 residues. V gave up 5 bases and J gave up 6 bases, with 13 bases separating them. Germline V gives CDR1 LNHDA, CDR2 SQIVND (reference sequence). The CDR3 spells CASSGQGGAGELFF. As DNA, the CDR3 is TGTGCCAGTAGTGGGCAGGGAGGCGCCGGGGAGCTGTTTTTT.

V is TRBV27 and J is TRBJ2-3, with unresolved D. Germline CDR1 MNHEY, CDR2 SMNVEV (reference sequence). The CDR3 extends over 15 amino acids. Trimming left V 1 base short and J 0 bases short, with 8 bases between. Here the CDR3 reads CASSLFVSSTDTQYF. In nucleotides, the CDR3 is TGTGCCAGCAGTTTATTCGTTTCTAGCACAGATACGCAGTATTTT.

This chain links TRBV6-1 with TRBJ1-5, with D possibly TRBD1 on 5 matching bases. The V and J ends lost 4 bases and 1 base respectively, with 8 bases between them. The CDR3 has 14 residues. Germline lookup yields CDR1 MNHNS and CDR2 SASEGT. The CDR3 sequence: CASSARASNQPQHF. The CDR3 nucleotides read TGTGCCAGCAGTGCCAGGGCCAGCAATCAGCCCCAGCATTTT.

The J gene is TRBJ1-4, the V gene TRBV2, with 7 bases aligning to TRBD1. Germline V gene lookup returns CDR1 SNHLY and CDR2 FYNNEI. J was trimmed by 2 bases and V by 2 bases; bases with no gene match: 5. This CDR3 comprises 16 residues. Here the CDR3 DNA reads TGTGCCAGCAGTGAACTCGCGACAGGGACTAATGAAAAACTGTTTTTT. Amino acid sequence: CASSELATGTNEKLFF.

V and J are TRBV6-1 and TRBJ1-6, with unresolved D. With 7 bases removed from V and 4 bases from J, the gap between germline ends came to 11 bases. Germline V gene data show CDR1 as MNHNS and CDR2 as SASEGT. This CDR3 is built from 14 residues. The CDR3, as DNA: TGTGCCAGCAAGCCCCAGGCGTATAATTCACCCCTCCACTTT. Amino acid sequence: CASKPQAYNSPLHF.